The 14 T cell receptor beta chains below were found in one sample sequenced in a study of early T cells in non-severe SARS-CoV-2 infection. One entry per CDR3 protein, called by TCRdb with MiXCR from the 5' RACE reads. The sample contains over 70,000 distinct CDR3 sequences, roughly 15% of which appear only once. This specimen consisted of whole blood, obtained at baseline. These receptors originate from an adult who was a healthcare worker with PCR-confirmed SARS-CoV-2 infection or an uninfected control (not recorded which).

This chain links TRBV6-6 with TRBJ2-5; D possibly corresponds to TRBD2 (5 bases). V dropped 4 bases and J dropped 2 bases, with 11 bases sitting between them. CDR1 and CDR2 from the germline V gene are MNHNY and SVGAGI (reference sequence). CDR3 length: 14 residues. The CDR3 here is CASSSRGVQETQYF. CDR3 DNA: TGTGCCAGCAGTTCCCGGGGAGTTCAAGAGACCCAGTACTTC.

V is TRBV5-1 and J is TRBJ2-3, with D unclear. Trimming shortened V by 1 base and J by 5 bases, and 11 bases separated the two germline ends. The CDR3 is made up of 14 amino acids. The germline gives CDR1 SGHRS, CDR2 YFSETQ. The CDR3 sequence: CASSLLRAGDTQYF. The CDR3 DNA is TGCGCCAGCAGCTTGTTAAGGGCTGGAGATACGCAGTATTTT.

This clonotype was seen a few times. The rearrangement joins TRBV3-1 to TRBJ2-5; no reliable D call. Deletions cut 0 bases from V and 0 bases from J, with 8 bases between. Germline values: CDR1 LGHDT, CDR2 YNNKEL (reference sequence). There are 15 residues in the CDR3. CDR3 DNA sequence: TGTGCCAGCAGCCAAGATGGGAAGGACCAAGAGACCCAGTACTTC. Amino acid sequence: CASSQDGKDQETQYF.

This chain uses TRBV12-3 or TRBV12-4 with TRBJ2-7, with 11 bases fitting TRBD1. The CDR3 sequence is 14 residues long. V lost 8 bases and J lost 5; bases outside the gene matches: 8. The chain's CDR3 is CASLGTGGRDEQYF. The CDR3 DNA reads TGTGCCAGCCTGGGGACAGGGGGAAGGGACGAGCAGTACTTC.

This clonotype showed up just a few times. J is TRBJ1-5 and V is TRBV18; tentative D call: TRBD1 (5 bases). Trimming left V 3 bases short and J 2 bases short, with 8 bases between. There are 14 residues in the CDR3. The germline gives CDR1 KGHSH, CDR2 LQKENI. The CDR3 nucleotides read TGTGCCAGCTCACCTCGCAGGGGCAATCAGCCCCAGCATTTT. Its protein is CASSPRRGNQPQHF.

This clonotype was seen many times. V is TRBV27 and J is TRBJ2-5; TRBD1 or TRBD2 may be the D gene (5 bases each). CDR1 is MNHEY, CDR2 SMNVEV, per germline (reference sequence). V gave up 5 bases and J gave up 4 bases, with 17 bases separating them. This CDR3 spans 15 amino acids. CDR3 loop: CASSRGVSTVETQYF. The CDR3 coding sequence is TGTGCCAGCAGTCGAGGGGTCTCAACGGTAGAGACCCAGTACTTC.

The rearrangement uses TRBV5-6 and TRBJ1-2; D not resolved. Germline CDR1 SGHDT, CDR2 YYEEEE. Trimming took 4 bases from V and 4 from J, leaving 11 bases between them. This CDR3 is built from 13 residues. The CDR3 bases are TGTGCCAGCAGCCCCGGGGAGGGCTATGGCTACACCTTC. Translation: CASSPGEGYGYTF.

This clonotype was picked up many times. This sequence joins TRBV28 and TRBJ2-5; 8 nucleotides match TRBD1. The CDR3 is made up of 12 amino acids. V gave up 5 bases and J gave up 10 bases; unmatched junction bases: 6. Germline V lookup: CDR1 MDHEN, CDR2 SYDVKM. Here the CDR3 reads CASSRSGGYQYF. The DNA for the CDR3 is TGTGCCAGCAGTAGGTCAGGGGGCTACCAGTACTTC.

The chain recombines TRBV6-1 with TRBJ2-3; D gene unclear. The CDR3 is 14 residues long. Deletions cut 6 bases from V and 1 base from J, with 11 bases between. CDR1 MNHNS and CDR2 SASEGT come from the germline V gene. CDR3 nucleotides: TGTGCCAGCAGCGTAGGGTTTGGCACAGATACGCAGTATTTT. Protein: CASSVGFGTDTQYF.

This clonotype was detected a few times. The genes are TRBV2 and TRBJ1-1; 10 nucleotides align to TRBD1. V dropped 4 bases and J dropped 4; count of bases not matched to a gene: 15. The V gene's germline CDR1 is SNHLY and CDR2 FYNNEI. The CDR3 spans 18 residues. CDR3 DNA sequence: TGTGCCAGCAGTGGACCCCGACAGGGGGCGAGGAGAGGCACTGAAGCTTTCTTT. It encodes CASSGPRQGARRGTEAFF.

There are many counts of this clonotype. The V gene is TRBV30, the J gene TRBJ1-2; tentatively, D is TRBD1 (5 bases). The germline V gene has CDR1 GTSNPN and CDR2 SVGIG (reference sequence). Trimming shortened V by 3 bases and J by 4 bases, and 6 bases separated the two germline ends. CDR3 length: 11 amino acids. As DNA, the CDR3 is TGTGCCTGGAGAGACAGCTATGGCTACACCTTC. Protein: CAWRDSYGYTF. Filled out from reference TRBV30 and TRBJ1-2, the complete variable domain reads SQTIHQWPATLVQPVGSPLSLECTVEGTSNPNLYWYRQAAGRGLQLLFYSVGIGQISSEVPQNLSASRPQDRQFILSSKKLLLSDSGFYLCAWRDSYGYTFGSGTRLTVV.

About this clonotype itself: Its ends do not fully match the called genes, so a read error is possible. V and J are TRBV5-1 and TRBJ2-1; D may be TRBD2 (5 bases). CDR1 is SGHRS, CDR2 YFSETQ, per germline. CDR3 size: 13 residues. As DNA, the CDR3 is TGCGCCAGCAGCTTGGGAAGAGGGAATGGGCAGTTCTTC. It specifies CASSLGRGNGQFF.

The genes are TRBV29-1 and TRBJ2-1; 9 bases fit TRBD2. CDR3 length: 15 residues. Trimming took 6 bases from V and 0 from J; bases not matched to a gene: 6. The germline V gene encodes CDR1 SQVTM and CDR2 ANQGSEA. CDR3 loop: CSVAGTSSSYNEQFF. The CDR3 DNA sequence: TGCAGCGTCGCCGGGACTAGCAGCTCCTACAATGAGCAGTTCTTC.

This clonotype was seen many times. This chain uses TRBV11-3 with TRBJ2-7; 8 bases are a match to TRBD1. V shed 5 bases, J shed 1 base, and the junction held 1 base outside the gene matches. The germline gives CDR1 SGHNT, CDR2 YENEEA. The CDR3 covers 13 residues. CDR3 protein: CASSRQGSYEQYF. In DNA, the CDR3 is TGTGCCAGCAGCCGACAGGGGTCCTACGAGCAGTACTTC. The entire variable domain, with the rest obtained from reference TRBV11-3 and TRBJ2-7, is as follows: EAGVVQSPRYKIIEKKQPVAFWCNPISGHNTLYWYLQNLGQGPELLIRYENEEAVDDSQLPKDRFSAERLKGVDSTLKIQPAELGDSAVYLCASSRQGSYEQYFGPGTRLTVT.